Below, 19 T cell receptor beta chains from the same sample are listed, as sequenced in a study of T cell responses to AZD1222 COVID-19 vaccine. Repertoires were generated with immunoSEQ multiplex PCR, while TCRdb's copy carries only in-frame clones and drops some. Of around 200,000 clones in the sample, 90% to 95% are singletons; the top ten hold around 0.97%. Sequenced material: peripheral blood, taken 28 days after the second dose of the MenACWY control vaccine. These receptors were collected from an adult who received the MenACWY meningococcal vaccine as a control.

V usage is TRBV12-3 or TRBV12-4 and J usage is TRBJ1-2; no clear D gene. V was clipped by 6 bases and J by 13 bases, with 18 bases between them. This CDR3 spans 12 amino acids. The CDR3 DNA follows: TGTGCCAGCAGCTTGGGCCCGTCGGACTGCACCTTC. Its protein is CASSLGPSDCTF.

The chain couples TRBV3-1 (or the pseudogene TRBV3-2) to TRBJ1-2; D is undetermined. The V gene lost 1 base and the J gene lost 9 bases, with 12 bases spanning the gap. The CDR3 loop spans 13 amino acids. Germline V gives CDR1 LGHDT, CDR2 YNNKEL (reference sequence). CDR3 protein: CASSQGQEGSYTF. CDR3 coding DNA: TGTGCCAGCAGCCAAGGCCAGGAAGGGAGCTACACCTTC.

Only one count was recorded for this clone. The V and J genes are TRBV27 and TRBJ1-2; perhaps TRBD1 as D (5 bases). V lost 4 bases and J lost 2, with 14 bases in between. Germline CDR1 is MNHEY and CDR2 is SMNVEV (reference sequence). The CDR3 has 15 residues. CDR3 sequence (DNA): TGTGCCAGCAGTTATCGGCCGGGGGGAAACTATGGCTACACCTTC. It specifies CASSYRPGGNYGYTF.

CDR3 nucleotides: TGTGCCAGCTCACCACCGAACGGGGAGGGCGCTTTCTTT. Protein: CASSPPNGEGAFF. The V and J genes are TRBV18 and TRBJ1-1; D not certain. This CDR3 region has 13 residues. The germline V gene has CDR1 KGHSH and CDR2 LQKENI. V shed 0 bases and J shed 11 bases, with 13 bases lying between them.

Regarding this clone: Other DNA sequences in the sample encode the same CDR3. The chain is built from TRBV18 and TRBJ1-4; D remains unclear. The V and J ends lost 3 bases and 8 bases respectively, with 7 bases between them. The CDR3 contains 12 residues. The germline V gene has CDR1 KGHSH and CDR2 LQKENI. In nucleotides, the CDR3 is TGTGCCAGCTCACCGTCAGGAGAAAAACTGTTTTTT. Its protein is CASSPSGEKLFF.

This clone was detected once. This sequence joins TRBV5-5 and TRBJ2-3; 10 bases are a match to TRBD2. The V gene end was trimmed by 4 bases and the J gene end by 5 bases; junction bases not matched to a gene: 7. The CDR3 sequence is 15 residues long. The germline CDR1 and CDR2 sequences are SGHKS and YYEKEE (reference sequence). The CDR3 reads CASSITGLAQDTQYF. CDR3 DNA sequence: TGTGCCAGCAGCATTACGGGACTAGCGCAAGATACGCAGTATTTT.

This clone was detected only once. The chain carries TRBV15 and TRBJ2-2; 7 bases line up with TRBD1. J lost 5 bases, V lost 5 bases, and 5 bases had no gene match. Germline V lookup: CDR1 LNHNV, CDR2 YYDKDF (reference sequence). CDR3 size: 14 residues. This CDR3 is CATSQQQGTGELFF. DNA of the CDR3: TGTGCCACCAGCCAACAACAGGGGACCGGGGAGCTGTTTTTT.

This clone was observed once. The rearrangement uses TRBV19 and TRBJ1-1; TRBD1 aligns across 8 bases. Germline CDR1 LNHDA, CDR2 SQIVND (reference sequence). There are 14 residues in the CDR3. J lost 3 bases, V lost 7 bases, and 7 bases had no gene match. The CDR3 loop is CASTLQGAHTEAFF. The CDR3 DNA reads TGTGCCAGTACCCTTCAGGGGGCCCACACTGAAGCTTTCTTT.

The chain is built from TRBV28 and TRBJ1-5; 9 bases align to TRBD1. The V gene end was trimmed by 6 bases and the J gene end by 1 base; junction bases not matched to a gene: 4. Looked up from germline, CDR1 is MDHEN and CDR2 is SYDVKM. The CDR3 spans 15 residues. The CDR3, as DNA: TGTGCCAGCAGACAGGGGGCTGTAAGCAATCAGCCCCAGCATTTT. Amino acid sequence: CASRQGAVSNQPQHF.

This rearrangement joins TRBV28 to TRBJ2-1; 10 bases line up with TRBD2. V shed 6 bases, J shed 7 bases, and the junction held 9 bases outside the gene matches. The CDR3 sequence is 15 residues long. From germline, CDR1 is MDHEN and CDR2 SYDVKM. The CDR3 loop is CASRRAGGLWNEQFF. The CDR3 DNA reads TGTGCCAGCAGAAGAGCGGGGGGGCTCTGGAATGAGCAGTTCTTC.

The rearrangement links TRBV15 to TRBJ1-4; D is uncertain. Germline lookup yields CDR1 LNHNV and CDR2 YYDKDF (reference sequence). The germline V and J ends were trimmed by 0 bases and 8 bases, with 4 bases remaining between them. This CDR3 contains 12 residues. As DNA, the CDR3 is TGTGCCACCAGCAGAGAAAGGGAAAAACTGTTTTTT. Amino acids: CATSREREKLFF.

The chain links TRBV6-1 to TRBJ1-5; D gene ambiguous. Germline loops: CDR1 MNHNS, CDR2 SASEGT. Trimming cost V 1 base and J 6 bases, with 16 bases left between them. The CDR3 has 16 amino acids. The CDR3 DNA sequence: TGTGCCAGCAGTGAAGGGGTACGACAACCAAGTCAGCCCCAGCATTTT. This gives the protein CASSEGVRQPSQPQHF.

This clone showed up just once. This rearrangement joins TRBV28 to TRBJ2-1; TRBD2 might be the D (5 bases). Germline loops: CDR1 MDHEN, CDR2 SYDVKM. The CDR3 is made up of 17 amino acids. The V gene lost 5 bases and the J gene lost 0 bases, with 17 bases spanning the gap. CDR3 nucleotide sequence: TGTGCCAGCAGTACCCCCGACTATGGGAGCTCCTACAATGAGCAGTTCTTC. Translating gives CASSTPDYGSSYNEQFF. Combining the CDR3 with reference TRBV28 and TRBJ2-1 gives the whole variable domain DVKVTQSSRYLVKRTGEKVFLECVQDMDHENMFWYRQDPGLGLRLIYFSYDVKMKEKGDIPEGYSVSREKKERFSLILESASTNQTSMYLCASSTPDYGSSYNEQFFGPGTRLTVL.

For this clone: Other DNA sequences in the same sample also yield this CDR3. The chain links TRBV30 to TRBJ2-3; D unclear. Germline CDR1 and CDR2: GTSNPN and SVGIG (reference sequence). The CDR3 loop spans 12 amino acids. Between the trimmed V and J ends, which lost 4 bases and 0 bases, there was a span of 5 bases. In DNA form, the CDR3 reads TGTGCCTGGACAGGTAGCACAGATACGCAGTATTTT. It codes for CAWTGSTDTQYF. Together with reference TRBV30 and TRBJ2-3, the CDR3 gives the full variable domain: SQTIHQWPATLVQPVGSPLSLECTVEGTSNPNLYWYRQAAGRGLQLLFYSVGIGQISSEVPQNLSASRPQDRQFILSSKKLLLSDSGFYLCAWTGSTDTQYFGPGTRLTVL.

This rearrangement joins TRBV6-5 to TRBJ1-1, with TRBD1 as a possible D gene (6 bases). The CDR3 is 14 amino acids. Germline lookup yields CDR1 MNHEY and CDR2 SVGAGI. Between the trimmed V and J ends, which lost 7 bases and 4 bases, there was a span of 16 bases. For the CDR3, the DNA is TGTGCCAGCATCCAACAGGGAAGCGGCACTGAAGCTTTCTTT. It specifies CASIQQGSGTEAFF.

For the CDR3, the DNA is TGCAGTGCTAGTGCCAGTAGCAATCAGCCCCAGCATTTT. It translates to CSASASSNQPQHF. V gene TRBV20-1 combines with J gene TRBJ1-5; D not resolved. The CDR3 covers 13 residues. Germline CDR1 and CDR2: DFQATT and SNEGSKA (reference sequence). Trimming stripped 3 bases from V and 0 bases from J, with 6 bases between.

The rearrangement links TRBV29-1 to TRBJ2-2; TRBD1 is a possible D gene (5 bases). With 7 bases removed from V and 0 bases from J, the gap between germline ends came to 6 bases. CDR1 and CDR2 (germline): SQVTM, ANQGSEA. The CDR3 spans 12 residues. CDR3 amino acids: CSARANTGELFF. The CDR3 region has the DNA TGCAGCGCCAGGGCGAACACCGGGGAGCTGTTTTTT.

The V call is TRBV19, the J call TRBJ1-3; 8 bases align to TRBD1. The CDR3 runs 15 residues. In germline, CDR1 is LNHDA, CDR2 SQIVND (reference sequence). The V and J ends lost 3 bases and 3 bases, in that order; junction bases with no gene match: 4. CDR3 DNA: TGTGCCAGTAGTATGGCACAGGGGGTTGGAAACACCATATATTTT. This codes for CASSMAQGVGNTIYF.

The rearrangement joins TRBV10-1 to TRBJ2-2, with 7 bases that match TRBD2. This CDR3 is 14 amino acids long. CDR1 WNHNN and CDR2 SYGVQD come from the germline V gene (reference sequence). Trimming at V came to 6 bases and at J to 1 base, leaving 2 bases not matched to a gene. CDR3: CASRVAGNTGELFF. In DNA, the CDR3 is TGCGCCAGCAGGGTAGCGGGGAACACCGGGGAGCTGTTTTTT.